Below are 25 T cell receptor beta chains sequenced from a single sample in a study of blood T cell repertoires in COVID-19. Some clones are missing from TCRdb's copy, which holds only in-frame ones; the method was immunoSEQ multiplex PCR. This table holds a few hundred thousand clones, about four fifths found once. Sequencing was performed on PBMCs or T cells enriched from blood (not recorded which). These receptor sequences come from a man aged 45-65 years who had recovered from COVID-19.

This clone is a singleton in its sample. This sequence joins TRBV2 and TRBJ2-2, with TRBD1 identical over 8 bases. Germline V CDR1 and CDR2: SNHLY, FYNNEI. The J segment lost 3 bases and the V segment lost 6 bases, leaving 3 bases of the junction unmatched. The CDR3 runs to 14 residues. CDR3 protein: CASRGQGDTGELFF. CDR3 nucleotides: TGTGCCAGCAGAGGACAGGGTGACACCGGGGAGCTGTTTTTT.

The chain links TRBV6-5 to TRBJ1-2; 7 bases line up with TRBD1. The ends lost 6 bases at V and 4 bases at J; junction bases unmatched: 5. Germline V gene sequence: CDR1 MNHEY, CDR2 SVGAGI. The CDR3 contains 13 residues. The CDR3 is CASRLGQSYGYTF. The CDR3 nucleotides are TGTGCCAGCAGACTGGGACAGAGCTATGGCTACACCTTC.

The CDR3 here is CASSLTRQASGNTIYF. The CDR3 bases are TGTGCCAGCAGCTTAACTCGACAGGCCTCTGGAAACACCATATATTTT. The chain links TRBV7-2 to TRBJ1-3; possibly TRBD1 for D (6 bases). Per the germline V gene, CDR1 is SGHTA and CDR2 is FQGNSA. The CDR3 is made up of 16 amino acids. The V end was cut by 2 bases, the J end by 0 bases, with 11 bases between.

The chain employs TRBV6-1 and TRBJ2-1; 7 nucleotides agree with TRBD2. Per germline, CDR1 MNHNS and CDR2 SASEGT. The ends lost 0 bases at V and 4 bases at J; junction bases unmatched: 6. The CDR3 spans 16 residues. CDR3: CASSEAASGWYNEQFF. The CDR3 region has the DNA TGTGCCAGCAGTGAAGCGGCTAGCGGTTGGTACAATGAGCAGTTCTTC.

This chain links TRBV6-5 with TRBJ1-2, with unresolved D. The CDR3 contains 14 residues. V lost 5 bases and J 1 base, leaving 11 bases between the germline ends. CDR1 is MNHEY and CDR2 is SVGAGI in the germline V gene. This CDR3 reads CASSLPRINYGYTF. The CDR3 region has the DNA TGTGCCAGCAGTCTCCCCAGGATTAACTATGGCTACACCTTC.

The chain combines TRBV7-9 with TRBJ1-1; the match to TRBD1 covers 7 bases. Germline assignment: CDR1 SEHNR and CDR2 FQNEAQ (reference sequence). The J segment lost 0 bases and the V segment lost 5 bases, leaving 6 bases of the junction unmatched. The CDR3 length is 15 residues. CDR3 DNA: TGTGCCAGCAGCCCAAGGGGACAGTTGAACACTGAAGCTTTCTTT. This gives the protein CASSPRGQLNTEAFF. Supplemented by reference TRBV7-9 and TRBJ1-1, the full variable domain reads DTGVSQNPRHKITKRGQNVTFRCDPISEHNRLYWYRQTLGQGPEFLTYFQNEAQLEKSRLLSDRFSAERPKGSFSTLEIQRTEQGDSAMYLCASSPRGQLNTEAFFGQGTRLTVV.

The chain has TRBV11-2 and TRBJ1-1; tentative D call: TRBD1 (6 bases). There are 13 residues in the CDR3. The germline CDR1 and CDR2 sequences are SGHAT and FQNNGV. Trimming pared 5 bases from V and 10 bases from J, leaving 17 bases between. The CDR3 protein is CASSPQGTRGAFF. As DNA, the CDR3 is TGTGCCAGCAGCCCCCAGGGGACCCGGGGAGCTTTCTTT.

The chain has TRBV5-1 and TRBJ2-5, with D unclear. This CDR3 has 14 amino acids. Trimming stripped 4 bases from V and 2 bases from J, with 12 bases between. The germline gives CDR1 SGHRS, CDR2 YFSETQ. The CDR3 region has the DNA TGCGCCAGCAGCGCCCAGGTGGGTCAAGAGACCCAGTACTTC. Encoded protein: CASSAQVGQETQYF.

This clone was counted only a few times. At one boundary the junction diverges from the germline segment, which might be a read error. The rearrangement links TRBV30 to TRBJ1-1, with 7 bases matching TRBD1. The germline gives CDR1 GTSNPN, CDR2 SVGIG (reference sequence). CDR3 size: 14 residues. CDR3 sequence (DNA): TGTGCCGGGAGCTCAGGGGGTGGGAACACTGAAGCTTTCTTT. It codes for CAGSSGGGNTEAFF.

The chain has TRBV6-5 and TRBJ1-6; tentatively, D is TRBD1 (5 bases). Trimming removed 8 bases from V and 8 bases from J, with 19 bases in between. The CDR3 spans 15 residues. CDR1 MNHEY and CDR2 SVGAGI come from the germline V gene. The CDR3 region is CASLLGRKVDSPLHF. CDR3 in DNA: TGTGCCAGCCTCCTGGGGCGGAAAGTCGATTCACCCCTCCACTTT.

This chain connects TRBV4-1 to TRBJ2-1, with 13 bases fitting TRBD2. This CDR3 is 14 amino acids long. V lost 5 bases and J lost 10; bases outside the gene matches: 5. The germline V gene encodes CDR1 MGHRA and CDR2 YSYEKL. DNA of the CDR3: TGCGCCAGCAGCGGACTAGCGGGAGCCCGGGAGCAGTTCTTC. Protein product: CASSGLAGAREQFF.

This sequence joins TRBV5-1 and TRBJ2-5; possibly TRBD2 for D (5 bases). The germline V gene encodes CDR1 SGHRS and CDR2 YFSETQ. The length of the CDR3 is 12 residues. Trimming took off 6 bases at V and 7 bases at J, with 13 bases between the two ends. CDR3 DNA: TGCGCCAGCACCAATGAGGAGGTGACCCAGTACTTC. Translating gives CASTNEEVTQYF.

The chain has TRBV5-1 and TRBJ2-1, with 7 bases matching TRBD1. Germline lookup yields CDR1 SGHRS and CDR2 YFSETQ. The CDR3 length is 17 residues. V dropped 3 bases and J dropped 0; count of bases not matched to a gene: 9. This CDR3 reads CASSSAPTGSSYNEQFF. DNA for the CDR3: TGCGCCAGCAGCTCCGCCCCGACAGGGAGCTCCTACAATGAGCAGTTCTTC.

The chain employs TRBV19 and TRBJ1-5; D may be TRBD1 (5 bases). CDR1 and CDR2 from the germline V gene are LNHDA and SQIVND (reference sequence). The CDR3 is made up of 16 amino acids. V lost 3 bases and J 3 bases, leaving 15 bases between the germline ends. CDR3 nucleotides: TGTGCCAGTAGTATCGTCGGGCAGGGCCACAATCAGCCCCAGCATTTT. Translated, it gives CASSIVGQGHNQPQHF. Supplemented by reference TRBV19 and TRBJ1-5, the full variable domain reads DGGITQSPKYLFRKEGQNVTLSCEQNLNHDAMYWYRQDPGQGLRLIYYSQIVNDFQKGDIAEGYSVSREKKESFPLTVTSAQKNPTAFYLCASSIVGQGHNQPQHFGDGTRLSIL.

This clone was seen only once. V usage is TRBV28 and J usage is TRBJ2-3; D unclear. Germline values: CDR1 MDHEN, CDR2 SYDVKM. The CDR3 length is 15 residues. Trimming cost V 8 bases and J 4 bases, with 19 bases left between them. The CDR3 reads CASFDSFPFPDTQYF. The CDR3 DNA sequence: TGTGCCAGCTTCGACTCTTTCCCCTTCCCAGATACGCAGTATTTT.

This chain connects TRBV7-8 to TRBJ1-2, with TRBD1 as a possible D gene (5 bases). The CDR3 consists of 14 residues. Trimming removed 0 bases at V and 5 bases at J, with 10 bases between. Germline-derived CDR1 and CDR2 are SGHVS and FQNEAQ. CDR3 in DNA: TGTGCCAGCAGCTTAGCCCAGGGCGGTTATGGCTACACCTTC. This encodes CASSLAQGGYGYTF.

V gene TRBV5-1 combines with J gene TRBJ2-1; D not certain. The ends were cut back, 2 bases at V and 4 bases at J, with 4 bases in the middle. The germline gives CDR1 SGHRS, CDR2 YFSETQ. The CDR3 is made up of 12 amino acids. The CDR3 DNA follows: TGCGCCAGCAGCTTCCGGTACAATGAGCAGTTCTTC. Protein product: CASSFRYNEQFF.

The chain joins TRBV24-1 to TRBJ1-4; 9 nucleotides line up with TRBD1. V lost 9 bases, J lost 0 bases, and 7 bases stayed unmatched. The CDR3 is 16 amino acids. Per germline, CDR1 KGHDR and CDR2 SFDVKD. CDR3 nucleotide sequence: TGTGCCACCGCCCGGGACAGGGCGGCAACTAATGAAAAACTGTTTTTT. It translates to CATARDRAATNEKLFF.

The J gene is TRBJ1-6, the V gene TRBV6-1; TRBD1 matches at 10 bases. The germline gives CDR1 MNHNS, CDR2 SASEGT. The CDR3 is 16 amino acids. V lost 4 bases to trimming and J lost 9 bases; unmatched junction nucleotides: 9. The CDR3 bases are TGTGCCAGCAGTGGGAGACAGGGGGCGTTTACTTCACCCCTCCACTTT. Translating gives CASSGRQGAFTSPLHF.

The genes are TRBV18 and TRBJ1-1; no clear D. V lost 4 bases and J lost 5, with 11 bases in between. The germline V gene has CDR1 KGHSH and CDR2 LQKENI. The CDR3 contains 13 residues. The CDR3 DNA sequence: TGTGCCAGCTCACTACGTCAAGAGACTGAAGCTTTCTTT. This translates into CASSLRQETEAFF.

The rearrangement joins TRBV25-1 to TRBJ2-7; 10 bases fit TRBD1. Germline CDR1 and CDR2: MGHDK and SYGVNS. V lost 8 bases and J lost 5; bases outside the gene matches: 12. CDR3 length: 15 residues. The CDR3 reads CASGRSTGGENEQYF. The CDR3, as DNA: TGTGCCAGCGGACGATCGACAGGGGGCGAAAACGAGCAGTACTTC.

The chain joins TRBV10-3 to TRBJ2-2, with TRBD2 as a possible D gene (6 bases). Germline CDR1 and CDR2: ENHRY and SYGVKD. CDR3 length: 15 amino acids. V gave up 3 bases and J gave up 0 bases, with 8 bases separating them. This CDR3 reads CAISDVAANTGELFF. DNA for the CDR3: TGTGCCATCAGTGACGTAGCGGCGAACACCGGGGAGCTGTTTTTT.

The chain carries TRBV6-1 and TRBJ1-1; D is unclear. Deletions cut 2 bases from V and 5 bases from J, with 9 bases between. Germline V lookup: CDR1 MNHNS, CDR2 SASEGT. There are 13 residues in the CDR3. The chain's CDR3 is CASSESSITEAFF. The DNA for the CDR3 is TGTGCCAGCAGTGAATCGAGTATTACTGAAGCTTTCTTT.

CDR3 DNA sequence: TGTGCCAGCAGCTCCGGACAGGGTTATGAGCAGTTCTTC. As protein: CASSSGQGYEQFF. The chain couples TRBV7-2 to TRBJ2-1, with TRBD1 matching 8 bases. Germline lookup yields CDR1 SGHTA and CDR2 FQGNSA. This CDR3 region has 13 residues. The ends lost 4 bases at V and 8 bases at J; junction bases unmatched: 4.

CDR3 DNA sequence: TGTGCCAGCAGCCCCACGCAGGGGGGCTATGGCTACACCTTC. Its protein is CASSPTQGGYGYTF. V usage is TRBV6-5 and J usage is TRBJ1-2; 7 bases line up with TRBD1. This CDR3 has 14 residues. Losses at the gene ends were 6 bases for V and 4 bases for J; bases not matched to a gene: 8. Germline CDR1 MNHEY, CDR2 SVGAGI.